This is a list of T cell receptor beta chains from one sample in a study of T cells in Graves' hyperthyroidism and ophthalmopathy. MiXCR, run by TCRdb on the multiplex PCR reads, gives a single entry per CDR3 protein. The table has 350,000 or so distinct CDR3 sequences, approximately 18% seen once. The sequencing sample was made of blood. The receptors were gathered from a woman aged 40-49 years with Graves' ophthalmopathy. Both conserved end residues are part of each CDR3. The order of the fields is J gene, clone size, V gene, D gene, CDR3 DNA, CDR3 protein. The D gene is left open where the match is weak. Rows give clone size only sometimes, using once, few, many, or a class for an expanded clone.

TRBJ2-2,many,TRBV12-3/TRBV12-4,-,TGTGCCAGCATGGAGAACACCGGGGAGCTGTTTTTT,CASMENTGELFF
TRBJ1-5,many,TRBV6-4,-,TGTGCCAGCAACCTATGGGAGGGGGGGCGCGAGTACCAGCCCCAGCATTTT,CASNLWEGGREYQPQHF
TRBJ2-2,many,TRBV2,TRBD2,TGTGCCAGCAGTGAAGCGCCTTGGACTAGCGACCCCGGGGAGCTGTTTTTT,CASSEAPWTSDPGELFF
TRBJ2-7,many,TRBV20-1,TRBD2,TGCAGTTTCCATAGCGGGAGGACTCCCTACGAGCAGTACTTC,CSFHSGRTPYEQYF
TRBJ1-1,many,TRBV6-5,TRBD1,TGTGCCAGCAGTTTCGGGGACAGGGACCGGCCTGAAGCTTTCTTT,CASSFGDRDRPEAFF
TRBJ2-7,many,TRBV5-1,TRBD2,TGCGCCAGCAGCTTGACTAGCGGGGAAATCTACGAGCAGTACTTC,CASSLTSGEIYEQYF
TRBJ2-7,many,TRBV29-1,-,TGCAGCGTTAGCCGCAACCCGGACAGTAAGCAGTACTTC,CSVSRNPDSKQYF
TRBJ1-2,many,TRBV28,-,TGTGCCAGCTGCACCCGACGAGGGACGTTTTATGGCTACACCTTC,CASCTRRGTFYGYTF
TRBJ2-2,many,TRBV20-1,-,TGCAGTGCTAGGACTGGGGAGGTCCACACCGGGGAGCTGTTTTTT,CSARTGEVHTGELFF
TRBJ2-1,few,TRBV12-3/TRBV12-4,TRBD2,TGTGCCAGCAGTTTAGCCTCCCTAGCGGCAGGGACCTCCTACGAGCAGTTCTTC,CASSLASLAAGTSYEQFF
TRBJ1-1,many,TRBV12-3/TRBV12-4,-,TGTGCCAGCAGTTTAAAGGACACTGAAGCTTTCTTT,CASSLKDTEAFF
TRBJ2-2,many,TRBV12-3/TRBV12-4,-,TGTGCCAGCGGTCCGGGAGTACGCACCGGGGAGCTGTTTTTT,CASGPGVRTGELFF
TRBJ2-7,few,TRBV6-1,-,TGTGCCAGCAGTGAATCGACTTTTTACGAGCAGTACTTC,CASSESTFYEQYF
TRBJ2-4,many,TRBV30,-,TGTGCCTGGAGCGCCGGATTGGTAGCCAAAAACATTCAGTACTTC,CAWSAGLVAKNIQYF
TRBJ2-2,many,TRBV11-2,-,TGTGCCAGCAGCGCCCGGGACACCAGCACCGGGGAGCTGTTTTTT,CASSARDTSTGELFF
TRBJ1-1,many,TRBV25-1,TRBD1,TGTGCCAGTAGGGGACAGCTGAACACTGAAGCTTTCTTT,CASRGQLNTEAFF
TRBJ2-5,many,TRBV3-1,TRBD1,TGTGCCAGCAGCCCGGGACAGGGGATTATGGAGACCCAGTACTTC,CASSPGQGIMETQYF
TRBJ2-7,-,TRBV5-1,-,TGCGCCAGCAGCTTGTTATACGGAGAGGACGAGCAGTACTTC,CASSLLYGEDEQYF
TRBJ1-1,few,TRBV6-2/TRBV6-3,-,TGTGCCACCACCAATTTGGAGAGAAACACTGAAGCTTTCTTT,CATTNLERNTEAFF
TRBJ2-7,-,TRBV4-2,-,TGTGCCAGCAGCCAAGATCTGAAGGGTTTAAACAGGAAATACGAGCAGTACTTC,CASSQDLKGLNRKYEQYF
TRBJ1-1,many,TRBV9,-,TGTGCCAGCAGCGTAGGAGGGGGGGCCTACACTGAAGCTTTCTTT,CASSVGGGAYTEAFF
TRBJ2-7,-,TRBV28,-,TGTGCCAGCAGCCCTGGACAGCTCCGCTCGGCCTCCTACGAGCAGTACTTC,CASSPGQLRSASYEQYF
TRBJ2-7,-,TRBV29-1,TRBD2,TGCAGCGTTGATCGCGGGAGGGGAGAGCAGTACTTC,CSVDRGRGEQYF
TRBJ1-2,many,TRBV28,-,TGTGCCAGCAGTTTCTTCGGGACATCCGAAGTCTATGGCTACACCTTC,CASSFFGTSEVYGYTF
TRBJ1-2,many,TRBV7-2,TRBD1,TGTGCCAGCAGCTTAGTAGGGGGCGACCCTGGCTACACCTTC,CASSLVGGDPGYTF